The table lists the clone carrying this T cell receptor beta chain with many counts. What it recognizes is unknown. A single record per CDR3 protein comes from TCRdb applying MiXCR to the 5' RACE reads. This table holds 80,000 to 85,000 distinct CDR3 sequences, approximately 2.8% found once. Germline assignment: CDR1 SGHRS and CDR2 YFSETQ. Trimming cost V 0 bases and J 6 bases, with 7 bases left between them. The CDR3 covers 13 residues. This record comes from a study of neurological immune-mediated disorders. The wider study: Relapsing-remitting forms accounted for most of the roughly 35 multiple sclerosis patients and secondary progressive forms for 3. Study-wide results and caveats: The multiple sclerosis repertoire cluster lacked an association with any feature, whether clinical or MRI. Across subjects, no CDR3 amino acid sequence appeared in expanded clones of more than one subject, a finding that suggested private repertoires in all groups. The greatest TCR clonal expansion occurred in HTLV-1-associated myelopathy and the least in multiple sclerosis, which fell below healthy controls.

The receptor's source is a woman in her 30s with multiple sclerosis. The rearrangement uses TRBV5-1 and TRBJ1-5, with D possibly TRBD1 on 5 matching bases. Sequencing used PBMCs. DNA for the CDR3: TGCGCCAGCAGCTTGGGGAGGGGTCAGCCCCAGCATTTT. This codes for CASSLGRGQPQHF.